This T cell receptor (beta chain) is drawn from a study of blood T cells in healthy people across ages. Overall study results and limits: Long-lived donors carried more naive CD4+ cells and greater diversity than aged donors. A strong correlation was seen between TCR beta diversity and naive T cell percentage.

PCR was performed a second time for about 6 to 12 cycles using a sample-barcoded 5' primer and a J-beta primer mix. All cDNA molecules were each tagged by a template-switch adaptor with 12 random nucleotides. TCRdb ran MiXCR on the 5' RACE reads and lists one entry per CDR3 protein. The table includes 550,000 to 600,000 distinct CDR3 sequences, roughly 29% detected once. There are 14 residues in the CDR3. Germline V gene lookup returns CDR1 SEHNR and CDR2 FQNEAQ (reference sequence). V lost 0 bases and J lost 5, with 8 bases in between. Concerning this clonotype: Its target is not known.

The clonotype was recovered from a woman in her 70s in good health. Sequenced sample: blood. This chain links TRBV7-9 with TRBJ2-1, with unresolved D. In DNA, the CDR3 is TGTGCCAGCAGCTTAGCTCCCTTAAACAATGAGCAGTTCTTC. Residues: CASSLAPLNNEQFF. Variable domain in full (rest from reference TRBV7-9 and TRBJ2-1): DTGVSQNPRHKITKRGQNVTFRCDPISEHNRLYWYRQTLGQGPEFLTYFQNEAQLEKSRLLSDRFSAERPKGSFSTLEIQRTEQGDSAMYLCASSLAPLNNEQFFGPGTRLTVL.